The clone carrying this T cell receptor (beta chain) was observed at least ten times. One entry per CDR3 protein results from TCRdb running MiXCR on the 5' RACE reads. The sample gives about 88,000 distinct CDR3 sequences, 3.5% of which show up once; 6% is in the top ten. This specimen belongs to a study of neurological immune-mediated disorders. V shed 4 bases and J 2 bases; nucleotides not matched to a gene: 6. Germline values: CDR1 MGHRA, CDR2 YSYEKL. CDR3 length equals 17 residues. The sample taken for sequencing was PBMCs. This chain joins TRBV4-1 and TRBJ2-5; 14 nucleotides line up with TRBD2. This clonotype was sampled from a woman younger than 35 with multiple sclerosis. In nucleotides, the CDR3 is TGCGCCAGCAGCCGCGGGACTAGCGGGGGAATACAAGAGACCCAGTACTTC. Amino acid sequence: CASSRGTSGGIQETQYF.